These T cell receptor beta chains were read from a single sample in a study of blood T cells in healthy people across ages. One entry per CDR3 protein, called by TCRdb with MiXCR from the 5' RACE reads. Here the sample spans 1.5 million to 2 million distinct CDR3 sequences, 28% being singletons. The specimen sequenced was blood. The receptors derive from a woman between 25 and 40 years old in good health. The CDR3 runs from the conserved cysteine through the conserved F or W. D genes are given only for firm matches. Clone size appears in some rows only: once, few, many, or a class for an expanded clone.

clone size	V gene	D gene	J gene	CDR3 protein	CDR3 DNA
-	TRBV14	-	TRBJ2-1	CASSQRIGIPMRDEQFF	TGTGCCAGCAGCCAACGGATAGGGATCCCAATGAGGGATGAGCAGTTCTTC
-	TRBV20-1	-	TRBJ2-3	CSAPGGDDSTDTQYF	TGCAGTGCTCCCGGCGGGGATGATAGCACAGATACGCAGTATTTT
-	TRBV6-2/TRBV6-3	TRBD2	TRBJ2-5	CASSYGGLAGPFQETQYF	TGTGCCAGCAGTTACGGTGGCCTAGCGGGACCCTTCCAAGAGACCCAGTACTTC
-	TRBV5-1	TRBD1	TRBJ2-5	CASSSSVQGAAETQYF	TGCGCCAGCAGCTCGTCGGTACAGGGGGCAGCGGAGACCCAGTACTTC
few	TRBV3-1	-	TRBJ2-1	CASSHGDISYNEQFF	TGTGCCAGCAGCCACGGGGACATTTCCTACAATGAGCAGTTCTTC
many	TRBV20-1	-	TRBJ2-6	CSARGDGSSGANVLTF	TGCAGTGCTAGAGGCGACGGTAGCTCTGGGGCCAACGTCCTGACTTTC
few	TRBV7-8	TRBD2	TRBJ2-1	CASSLKREFSYNEQFF	TGTGCCAGCAGCCTGAAGCGGGAGTTCTCCTACAATGAGCAGTTCTTC
few	TRBV12-5	TRBD2	TRBJ2-7	CASGPRIAGAHEQYF	TGTGCTAGTGGTCCCCGGATAGCGGGTGCCCACGAGCAGTACTTC
-	TRBV3-1	-	TRBJ1-6	CASSQRDRDSPLHF	TGTGCCAGCAGCCAGCGTGACCGGGATTCACCCCTCCACTTT
-	TRBV19	TRBD1	TRBJ2-1	CAANRGWDYDEQFF	TGTGCCGCTAACAGGGGGTGGGATTACGATGAGCAGTTCTTC
-	TRBV20-1	TRBD1	TRBJ1-1	CSARTGVANTEAFF	TGCAGTGCTAGAACAGGGGTGGCGAACACTGAAGCTTTCTTT
-	TRBV5-5	TRBD2	TRBJ2-7	CASSLDEGYGAGGIYEQYF	TGTGCCAGCAGCTTGGATGAGGGCTATGGCGCGGGGGGCATCTACGAGCAGTACTTC
many	TRBV14	-	TRBJ1-2	CASSSSGQWGGYTF	TGTGCCAGCAGCTCAAGTGGACAGTGGGGAGGCTACACCTTC
-	TRBV7-9	-	TRBJ1-4	CASSLRLDEKLFF	TGTGCCAGCAGCCTCCGGCTAGATGAAAAACTGTTTTTT
many	TRBV20-1	-	TRBJ2-7	CSANRDPYEQYF	TGCAGTGCTAACAGGGACCCCTACGAGCAGTACTTC
many	TRBV10-3	TRBD2	TRBJ2-7	CAISESTSGAGEQYF	TGTGCCATCAGTGAGTCCACTAGCGGGGCGGGGGAGCAGTACTTC
few	TRBV2	TRBD2	TRBJ2-1	CASSARLAPRKPFNEQFF	TGTGCCAGCAGTGCGCGACTAGCGCCTAGAAAGCCATTCAATGAGCAGTTCTTC
-	TRBV20-1	TRBD2	TRBJ2-7	CSARAPGLAGGPGEQYF	TGCAGTGCTAGAGCGCCGGGACTAGCGGGGGGGCCGGGAGAGCAGTACTTC
few	TRBV7-9	-	TRBJ2-5	CASSLLRQQETRYF	TGTGCCAGCAGCTTATTAAGGCAGCAAGAGACCCGGTACTTC
-	TRBV20-1	-	TRBJ1-4	CSAAWGTLNEKLFF	TGCAGTGCCGCCTGGGGCACCCTAAATGAAAAACTGTTTTTT
few	TRBV2	TRBD2	TRBJ2-4	CASSDSSGGLKAKNIQYF	TGTGCCAGCAGTGACTCTAGCGGGGGTCTAAAGGCCAAAAACATTCAGTACTTC
-	TRBV19	TRBD1	TRBJ1-5	CASGTGSNQPQHF	TGTGCCAGTGGGACAGGTAGCAATCAGCCCCAGCATTTT
-	TRBV14	-	TRBJ2-7	CASSQDLRVPYEQYF	TGTGCCAGCAGCCAAGATCTAAGGGTCCCCTACGAGCAGTACTTC
-	TRBV7-9	TRBD2	TRBJ2-1	CASSPTLAGIYNEQFF	TGTGCCAGCAGTCCTACTCTAGCGGGGATCTACAATGAGCAGTTCTTC
-	TRBV20-1	-	TRBJ2-3	CSARRQDTQYF	TGCAGTGCTAGACGGCAAGATACGCAGTATTTT
many	TRBV6-4	TRBD2	TRBJ2-1	CASSDDGLDSYNEQFF	TGTGCCAGCAGTGACGACGGACTAGACTCCTACAATGAGCAGTTCTTC
-	TRBV5-6	-	TRBJ2-5	CASSLAHLPQETQYF	TGTGCCAGCAGCTTGGCCCACCTTCCCCAAGAGACCCAGTACTTC
-	TRBV7-6	-	TRBJ2-1	CASSLGGNWNNEQFF	TGTGCCAGCAGCTTAGGAGGGAATTGGAACAATGAGCAGTTCTTC
-	TRBV12-3/TRBV12-4	-	TRBJ1-4	CASTLDLGEKLFF	TGTGCCAGCACCCTGGACCTGGGCGAAAAACTGTTTTTT
few	TRBV29-1	TRBD2	TRBJ2-2	CSVEGLAGAHAVGELFF	TGCAGCGTTGAAGGACTAGCGGGAGCCCACGCAGTCGGGGAGCTGTTTTTT
-	TRBV6-6	-	TRBJ2-7	CASTVSRSYEQYF	TGTGCCAGCACTGTATCCCGCTCCTACGAGCAGTACTTC
few	TRBV28	-	TRBJ1-2	CASTPAGGGGYTF	TGTGCCAGCACTCCTGCGGGAGGAGGTGGCTACACCTTC
-	TRBV6-5	-	TRBJ1-1	CASGDGMNTEAFF	TGTGCCAGCGGGGACGGTATGAACACTGAAGCTTTCTTT
once	TRBV20-1	-	TRBJ2-3	CSAGRLSTDTQYF	TGCAGTGCAGGGCGGCTTAGCACAGATACGCAGTATTTT
many	TRBV7-2	-	TRBJ2-3	CASSLQGRRDTQYF	TGTGCCAGCAGCTTACAAGGACGTAGGGATACGCAGTATTTT
-	TRBV7-3	-	TRBJ1-2	CASSPGGWSMSGYTF	TGTGCCAGCAGTCCGGGCGGGTGGAGTATGAGTGGCTACACCTTC
few	TRBV3-1	-	TRBJ1-1	CASSQAGDLDITEAFF	TGTGCCAGCAGCCAAGCGGGGGACCTCGATATCACTGAAGCTTTCTTT
-	TRBV7-8	TRBD1	TRBJ2-3	CASSPGQGIPDTQYF	TGTGCCAGCAGCCCAGGACAGGGAATCCCAGATACGCAGTATTTT
few	TRBV9	-	TRBJ2-3	CASSASLRTDTQYF	TGTGCCAGCAGCGCGAGTCTACGCACAGATACGCAGTATTTT
few	TRBV5-1	-	TRBJ2-3	CASSLGAFSTDTQYF	TGCGCCAGCAGCTTGGGAGCCTTTAGCACAGATACGCAGTATTTT
-	TRBV12-5	TRBD1	TRBJ2-1	CASGSEGAPGEQFF	TGTGCTAGTGGTTCCGAGGGGGCGCCAGGTGAGCAGTTCTTC
few	TRBV20-1	TRBD2	TRBJ2-1	CSATGGLAGGPSYNEQFF	TGCAGTGCCACTGGCGGACTAGCGGGAGGGCCTTCCTACAATGAGCAGTTCTTC
many	TRBV7-2	TRBD1	TRBJ1-2	CASSLVGGDYGYTF	TGTGCCAGCAGCTTGGTAGGGGGCGACTATGGCTACACCTTC
many	TRBV7-9	TRBD1	TRBJ2-7	CASSLGLQGSAYEQYF	TGTGCCAGCAGCTTAGGCTTACAGGGGAGTGCCTACGAGCAGTACTTC
few	TRBV5-6	-	TRBJ1-2	CASSPRGSDYGYTF	TGTGCCAGCAGCCCGAGGGGGTCCGACTATGGCTACACCTTC
-	TRBV20-1	TRBD1	TRBJ2-4	CSALQGAQDNEQYF	TGCAGTGCCCTACAGGGGGCCCAGGACAATGAGCAGTACTTC
few	TRBV2	TRBD2	TRBJ2-1	CASSEEGLGPHNEQFF	TGTGCCAGCAGTGAAGAGGGACTAGGCCCCCACAATGAGCAGTTCTTC
-	TRBV5-1	-	TRBJ1-6	CASSGADNSPLHF	TGCGCCAGCAGCGGAGCAGATAATTCACCCCTCCACTTT
-	TRBV18	-	TRBJ1-2	CASSPTDKVGYTF	TGTGCCAGCTCACCAACGGACAAGGTTGGCTACACCTTC
few	TRBV7-6	-	TRBJ1-5	CASSLAHGQPQHF	TGTGCCAGCAGCTTAGCGCATGGACAGCCCCAGCATTTT
once	TRBV5-1	TRBD1	TRBJ2-1	CASSWGQGRDNEQFF	TGCGCCAGCAGCTGGGGACAGGGAAGGGACAATGAGCAGTTCTTC
-	TRBV29-1	TRBD1	TRBJ1-5	CSATGAGNQPQHF	TGCAGCGCGACAGGGGCGGGAAATCAGCCCCAGCATTTT
few	TRBV6-1	-	TRBJ2-3	CASRARDGSGTDTQYF	TGTGCCAGCAGAGCCCGGGACGGGAGTGGGACAGATACGCAGTATTTT